The 18 T cell receptor beta chains below all came from one sample that was sequenced in a study of T cell repertoires in cytomegalovirus infection. TCRdb re-derived calls from the reads in MiXCR, one entry per CDR3 protein. Of over 450,000 distinct CDR3 sequences in the sample, about 11% were seen once. Sequencing used PBMCs. These receptors were collected from a human donor in good health (CMV status not recorded). Some clones in this sample may be carry-over from other donors' samples.

This chain connects TRBV7-3 to TRBJ1-2; D not certain. The CDR3 has 13 amino acids. Trimming left V 5 bases short and J 0 bases short, with 7 bases between. In germline, CDR1 is SGHTA, CDR2 FQGTGA. CDR3 amino acids: CASSKTPNYGYTF. The CDR3 DNA follows: TGTGCCAGCAGCAAGACGCCTAACTATGGCTACACCTTC.

This clonotype came up many times. J is TRBJ2-5 and V is TRBV12-3 or TRBV12-4; 11 nucleotides align to TRBD2. The CDR3 spans 16 residues. J was trimmed by 2 bases and V by 3 bases; bases with no gene match: 5. The CDR3 is CASSLSGLAVQETQYF. For the CDR3, the DNA is TGTGCCAGCAGTTTGTCGGGACTAGCGGTACAAGAGACCCAGTACTTC.

The sample holds a few counts of this clonotype. In nucleotides, the CDR3 is TGTGCCAATACACAGGGAGATCAAGAGACCCAGTACTTC. This codes for CANTQGDQETQYF. V is TRBV27 and J is TRBJ2-5; tentative D call: TRBD1 (6 bases). The CDR3 length is 13 residues. CDR1 MNHEY and CDR2 SMNVEV come from the germline V gene (reference sequence). V was cut by 10 bases and J by 2 bases, with 14 bases left in between.

This chain uses TRBV10-3 with TRBJ1-1; TRBD1 matches 8 bases. Germline V CDR1 and CDR2: ENHRY, SYGVKD. Trimming cost V 4 bases and J 0 bases; bases outside gene matches: 4. The CDR3 runs 15 residues. CDR3 nucleotides: TGTGCCATCAGTGGACAGGGGTATATGAACACTGAAGCTTTCTTT. It encodes CAISGQGYMNTEAFF.

The gene calls are TRBV15 and TRBJ2-5; D is unclear. The V gene's germline CDR1 is LNHNV and CDR2 YYDKDF (reference sequence). Trimming pared 0 bases from V and 5 bases from J, leaving 4 bases between. The CDR3 has 12 amino acids. The CDR3 is CATSRDLETQYF. CDR3 bases: TGTGCCACCAGCAGAGATCTTGAGACCCAGTACTTC.

The gene calls are TRBV30 and TRBJ2-1; 9 positions agree with TRBD1. The CDR3 consists of 14 residues. Germline-derived CDR1 and CDR2 are GTSNPN and SVGIG (reference sequence). Losses at the gene ends were 5 bases for V and 4 bases for J; bases not matched to a gene: 6. The CDR3, as DNA: TGTGCCTGGGGGGACAGGGCCACTTACAATGAGCAGTTCTTC. Its protein product is CAWGDRATYNEQFF.

This clonotype occurred many times. The chain joins TRBV6-1 to TRBJ1-1, with D unclear. The length of the CDR3 is 13 residues. V was clipped by 7 bases and J by 0 bases, with 9 bases between them. In germline, CDR1 is MNHNS, CDR2 SASEGT. The CDR3 bases are TGTGCCAGCAATAACGTCGTGAACACTGAAGCTTTCTTT. It translates to CASNNVVNTEAFF.

This clonotype has ten or more counts. One end of the junction varies from germline; a read error may be responsible. The chain combines TRBV5-1 with TRBJ1-1; perhaps TRBD1 as D (5 bases). This CDR3 has 12 residues. Looked up from germline, CDR1 is SGHRS and CDR2 is YFSETQ. The CDR3 is CASSLAGPEAFF. The CDR3 DNA follows: TGTGCCAGCAGCTTAGCGGGGCCTGAAGCTTTCTTT.

The chain has TRBV6-6 and TRBJ2-7; tentatively, D is TRBD1 (5 bases). The germline CDR1 and CDR2 sequences are MNHNY and SVGAGI (reference sequence). CDR3 size: 11 residues. Trimming left V 6 bases short and J 5 bases short, with 8 bases between. The DNA of the CDR3 is TGTGCCAGCAGCCGACAGCACGAGCAGTACTTC. It encodes CASSRQHEQYF.

There are many counts of this clonotype. The chain employs TRBV7-8 and TRBJ2-2, with 7 positions matching TRBD1. CDR1 is SGHVS and CDR2 is FQNEAQ in the germline V gene. V was pared by 5 bases and J by 4 bases, with 4 bases of the junction left unmatched. The CDR3 totals 14 residues. The CDR3 DNA follows: TGTGCCAGCAGCAAACAGGGGACCACCGGGGAGCTGTTTTTT. Amino acids: CASSKQGTTGELFF.

This clonotype was detected ten times or more. This chain connects TRBV7-9 to TRBJ2-1; 9 bases map to TRBD2. The trim removed 1 base at V and 7 bases at J, leaving 5 bases unmatched. The CDR3 has 15 amino acids. In germline, CDR1 is SEHNR, CDR2 FQNEAQ (reference sequence). The CDR3: CASSLVTSGSNEQFF. Here the CDR3 DNA reads TGTGCCAGCAGCTTAGTGACTAGCGGATCAAATGAGCAGTTCTTC.

The rearrangement links TRBV3-1 to TRBJ2-1, with 8 bases identical to TRBD2. This CDR3 region has 17 residues. Germline V CDR1 and CDR2: LGHDT, YNNKEL (reference sequence). Germline trimming cut 0 bases from V and 7 bases from J; bases unmatched to any gene: 11. The chain's CDR3 is CASSQDRGSGNENEQFF. The CDR3 DNA follows: TGTGCCAGCAGCCAAGATCGGGGTAGCGGGAATGAGAATGAGCAGTTCTTC.

This clonotype was recorded many times. The V call is TRBV28, the J call TRBJ2-1; D remains unclear. The germline V gene encodes CDR1 MDHEN and CDR2 SYDVKM. The V end lost 8 bases, the J end lost 9 bases, and 17 bases lay between the germline ends. The CDR3 is 13 amino acids. In DNA form, the CDR3 reads TGTGCCAGCGCAGAGCCAGCGCTGGTTGAGCAGTTCTTC. Residues: CASAEPALVEQFF.

This clonotype was observed a few times. This chain joins TRBV7-9 and TRBJ1-6, with D perhaps matching TRBD1 (5 bases). V was shortened by 5 bases and J by 6 bases, with 20 bases between the two germline ends. Germline V gene sequence: CDR1 SEHNR, CDR2 FQNEAQ (reference sequence). The CDR3 spans 17 residues. The CDR3 DNA reads TGTGCCAGCAGCCCACACCCCTCAGGGCCTACTAATTCACCCCTCCACTTT. Amino acid sequence: CASSPHPSGPTNSPLHF. The entire variable domain, with the rest obtained from reference TRBV7-9 and TRBJ1-6, is as follows: DTGVSQNPRHKITKRGQNVTFRCDPISEHNRLYWYRQTLGQGPEFLTYFQNEAQLEKSRLLSDRFSAERPKGSFSTLEIQRTEQGDSAMYLCASSPHPSGPTNSPLHFGNGTRLTVT.

This clonotype was counted at least ten times. CDR3 amino acids: CASSPLREVVNEQFF. CDR3 DNA: TGTGCCAGCAGCCCCTTGCGGGAGGTGGTCAATGAGCAGTTCTTC. The chain couples TRBV7-2 to TRBJ2-1, with TRBD2 identical over 8 bases. CDR1 and CDR2 from the germline V gene are SGHTA and FQGNSA. V lost 5 bases, J lost 6 bases, and 9 bases stayed unmatched. This CDR3 is 15 amino acids long.

This clonotype was found many times. The chain is built from TRBV28 and TRBJ1-6, with D tentatively TRBD1 (5 bases). The germline V and J ends were trimmed by 7 bases and 2 bases, with 21 bases remaining between them. Looked up from germline, CDR1 is MDHEN and CDR2 is SYDVKM. This CDR3 is built from 18 residues. The CDR3 DNA is TGTGCCAGCAACCCCTGGGGGGGACCTGCGGCCTATAATTCACCCCTCCACTTT. Amino acid sequence: CASNPWGGPAAYNSPLHF.

Ten or more counts support this clonotype. This rearrangement joins TRBV4-1 to TRBJ2-1, with TRBD2 matching 11 bases. V trimming: 8 bases; J trimming: 7 bases; junction bases outside the gene matches: 13. The CDR3 is 16 amino acids. Germline CDR1 and CDR2: MGHRA and YSYEKL. In nucleotides, the CDR3 is TGCGCCAGCTCTTCTGTCGGTAGCGGGGGGGCAAATGAGCAGTTCTTC. As protein: CASSSVGSGGANEQFF.

This clonotype came up many times. The chain joins TRBV30 to TRBJ1-2, with D perhaps matching TRBD1 (6 bases). Trimming removed 0 bases from V and 4 bases from J, with 9 bases in between. The length of the CDR3 is 13 residues. The germline V gene has CDR1 GTSNPN and CDR2 SVGIG (reference sequence). The CDR3 loop is CAWSVQGSYGYTF. The CDR3 DNA follows: TGTGCCTGGAGTGTCCAGGGGAGCTATGGCTACACCTTC.